A selection of T cell receptor beta chains follows, all from one sample in a study of blood T cell repertoires in COVID-19. Sequencing was performed with immunoSEQ multiplex PCR; in TCRdb, only in-frame clones are kept and a portion is missing. This sample has around 200,000 clones, with 88% found just once. Material for sequencing was PBMCs or T cells enriched from blood (not recorded which). These receptors were taken from a woman aged 25 to 45 who had recovered from COVID-19. The CDR3 runs from the conserved cysteine through the conserved F or W. A D gene is named only where the DNA matches it firmly. Clone size is shown for a subset of rows, as once, few, many or a class of expanded clone.

V gene	D gene	clone size	J gene	CDR3 DNA	CDR3 protein
TRBV27	.	.	TRBJ1-1	TGTGCCAGCAGGACCGCGGGTAACACTGAAGCTTTCTTT	CASRTAGNTEAFF
TRBV7-2	.	once	TRBJ1-1	TGTGCCAGCAGCTTAGGGGGCTGGTTTATGAACACTGAAGCTTTCTTT	CASSLGGWFMNTEAFF
TRBV27	.	.	TRBJ1-2	TGTGCCAGCTGGTCGGGGATCTATGGCTACACCTTC	CASWSGIYGYTF
TRBV6-5	.	.	TRBJ1-6	TGTGCCAGCAGTTACTCGCCGCAGGCCACCCTCCACTTT	CASSYSPQATLHF
TRBV5-1	.	.	TRBJ1-4	TGCGCCAGCAGCTTGGTACAGGCTGATACTAATGAAAAACTGTTTTTT	CASSLVQADTNEKLFF
TRBV6-5	.	.	TRBJ1-1	TGTGCCAGCACGGAGACAGGAGTGTGGACTGAAGCTTTCTTT	CASTETGVWTEAFF
TRBV13	.	.	TRBJ1-6	TGTGCCAGCAGCTCGACCAGGGAGGCGGGTTCACCCCTCCACTTT	CASSSTREAGSPLHF
TRBV29-1	TRBD1	.	TRBJ2-7	TGCAGCGTCGGACAGGGAGGCGAGCAGTACTTC	CSVGQGGEQYF
TRBV9	TRBD1	.	TRBJ2-7	TGTGCCAGCAGCGCCAACCCCCAGGGGGCGAGGGAGCAGTACTTC	CASSANPQGAREQYF
TRBV7-3	TRBD1	.	TRBJ2-7	TGTGCCAGCAGCGCCCGACAGGGCGGCTACGAGCAGTACTTC	CASSARQGGYEQYF
TRBV6-4	.	.	TRBJ1-2	TGTGCCAGCAGTGACTTCCTCAGGGGAGAATTCACCTTC	CASSDFLRGEFTF
TRBV5-1	TRBD1	.	TRBJ1-5	TGCGCCAGCAGCGACGGGACAGGGTACAATCAGCCCCAGCATTTT	CASSDGTGYNQPQHF
TRBV20-1	TRBD1	.	TRBJ2-3	TGCAGTGCTAGTCGGGACAGCTACACAGATACGCAGTATTTT	CSASRDSYTDTQYF
TRBV12-3/TRBV12-4	.	.	TRBJ1-2	TGTGCCAGCAGCCTCCGGGTCGTGGGTGGCTACACCTTC	CASSLRVVGGYTF
TRBV24-1	TRBD1	.	TRBJ2-5	TGTGCCACCAGTGATCCGGGACAGGGTGGAGAGACCCAGTACTTC	CATSDPGQGGETQYF
TRBV6-4	.	.	TRBJ2-1	TGTGCCAGCAAGACTAGGTTCTACAATGAGCAGTTCTTC	CASKTRFYNEQFF
TRBV6-4	TRBD1	.	TRBJ2-3	TGTGCCAGCAGTGACAAGGGGGCCACAGATACGCAGTATTTT	CASSDKGATDTQYF
TRBV19	TRBD1	.	TRBJ2-2	TGTGCCAGTAGTCAAGGACAGGGCTCCATCCGAAACACCGGGGAGCTGTTTTTT	CASSQGQGSIRNTGELFF
TRBV7-9	TRBD2	.	TRBJ2-3	TGTGCCAGCGTCCCCCTAGGCCTAGCGGGGGCTCTCACAAAAGATACGCAGTATTTT	CASVPLGLAGALTKDTQYF
TRBV13	.	.	TRBJ1-5	TGTGCCAGCAGCTTAGGCCGCAGGGCGGGGGGCAATCAGCCCCAGCATTTT	CASSLGRRAGGNQPQHF
TRBV7-3	TRBD2	.	TRBJ2-2	TGTGCCAGCAGCCCCCAGTGGGCTAGCGGGGTATCCGGGGAGCTGTTTTTT	CASSPQWASGVSGELFF
TRBV7-8	TRBD1	.	TRBJ1-4	TGTGCCAGCAGCTTCAGGTTTTCCGGGACAGGTTTTTTTCGAAGGGAAAAACTGTTTTTT	CASSFRFSGTGFFRREKLFF
TRBV11-2	.	once	TRBJ1-2	TGTGCCAGCAGCTTAAGCGTCAGGGTCCGTGGCTACACCTTC	CASSLSVRVRGYTF
TRBV6-5	.	.	TRBJ1-2	TGTGCCATCGCCAAACAGGGTTTTTATGGCTACACCTTC	CAIAKQGFYGYTF
TRBV7-9	.	.	TRBJ1-3	TGTGCCAGCAGCTTAGCGACAGTCTCTGGAAACACCATATATTTT	CASSLATVSGNTIYF
TRBV5-1	TRBD1	.	TRBJ2-7	TGCGCCAGCAGCCCGGGACAGGGGGGATACGAGCAGTACTTC	CASSPGQGGYEQYF
TRBV19	.	.	TRBJ2-7	TGTGCCAGTAGTATATACGGGGGTGGCGAGCAGTACTTC	CASSIYGGGEQYF
TRBV21-1	.	.	TRBJ1-2	TGTGCCAGCACGCAAACGGACCAGAGGCGGGTAGCCCCTAACTATGGCTACACCTTC	CASTQTDQRRVAPNYGYTF
TRBV29-1	TRBD1	.	TRBJ2-5	TGCAGCGTTCAGCCGACAGGGGAAGAGACCCAGTACTTC	CSVQPTGEETQYF
TRBV27	TRBD1	.	TRBJ2-7	TGTGCCAGCAGTTCAGACAGGGCCTCCTACGAGCAGTACTTC	CASSSDRASYEQYF
TRBV9	TRBD1	.	TRBJ1-5	TGTGCCAGCAGCGTCCACGCGGGGGGGGACAGGACGAATACCCACGGGGTTCAATGGCAGCCCCAGCATTTT	CASSVHAGGDRTNTHGVQWQPQHF
TRBV3-1/TRBV3-2	.	.	TRBJ2-7	TGTGCCAGCAGCCAAGACGCTACCCGGGCCTACGAGCAGTACTTC	CASSQDATRAYEQYF
TRBV4-3	.	.	TRBJ1-5	TGCGCCAGCAGCCAAGGGGGGGGAGGTCAGCCCCAGCATTTT	CASSQGGGGQPQHF
TRBV29-1	.	once	TRBJ1-2	TGCAGCGTTGAAGATGAAGGGGGTAACTATGGCTACACCTTC	CSVEDEGGNYGYTF
TRBV27	.	once	TRBJ2-7	TGTGCCAGCAGTTTGACTTTCAGCTACGAGCAGTACTTC	CASSLTFSYEQYF
TRBV3-1/TRBV3-2	TRBD2	.	TRBJ2-5	TGTGCCAGCAGCCAAGTTAGAGTCAGCGGGGGGGAAGAGACCCAGTACTTC	CASSQVRVSGGEETQYF
TRBV6-5	.	.	TRBJ1-5	TGTGCCAGCAGTTACCGCAAAACAGGGCAGCCCCAGCATTTT	CASSYRKTGQPQHF
TRBV4-2	TRBD1	.	TRBJ2-4	TGTGCCAGCAGCCAAATCGCCGGGACAGGGGGAGGAAACATTCAGTACTTC	CASSQIAGTGGGNIQYF
TRBV15	.	.	TRBJ2-3	TGTGCCACCAGCGAAGGGCGGGCGTCCACAGATACGCAGTATTTT	CATSEGRASTDTQYF
TRBV7-2	.	once	TRBJ2-1	TGTGCCAGCAGCTTACAAGCGGCTTCCTACAATGAGCAGTTCTTC	CASSLQAASYNEQFF
TRBV4-3	.	.	TRBJ2-1	TGCGCCAGCAGCCAAGCACAAGCCTACAATGAGCAGTTCTTC	CASSQAQAYNEQFF
TRBV12-3/TRBV12-4	.	.	TRBJ2-2	TGTGCCAGCAGGCAGCGGAGCACCGGGGAGCTGTTTTTT	CASRQRSTGELFF